The rows below give T cell receptor beta chains drawn from one sample of a study of brain T cells in children with intractable seizures. The repertoire was sequenced with immunoSEQ multiplex PCR; TCRdb's copy has only in-frame clones and lacks some. The repertoire includes fewer than 150,000 clones, 94% of them detected once, and roughly 4% sits in the top ten. The source was peripheral blood, collected at surgery. These receptors all come from a boy in the first two years of life with hemimegalencephaly and intractable seizures. The CDR3 runs from the conserved cysteine through the conserved F or W. Size tells how often a clone was seen (once, few, many) or the class of an expanded clone, and some rows leave it out.

J	size	V	CDR3
TRBJ2-7	.	TRBV11-3	CASSLEFGLAGHYERQYF
TRBJ2-7	.	TRBV19	CASTIAGNYEQYF
TRBJ1-6	.	TRBV19	CASSQRGRVARGSPLHF
TRBJ2-7	.	TRBV7-2	CASSVPGLAGPSYEQYF
TRBJ2-7	.	TRBV7-2	CASSLAGVGEQYF
TRBJ2-3	.	TRBV5-1	CASSLPGQRVTDTQYF
TRBJ2-1	.	TRBV7-9	CASSLRDFPPNEQFF
TRBJ2-1	.	TRBV6-2/TRBV6-3	CASSPVGRTYNEQFF
TRBJ1-6	once	TRBV28	CASSLGGLHNSPLHF
TRBJ1-2	.	TRBV7-9	CASSGSGERGGYTF
TRBJ2-1	.	TRBV5-1	CASSSGLAVNNEQFF
TRBJ2-2	.	TRBV30	CAWTGREGNGELFF
TRBJ1-5	once	TRBV24-1	CATSPRGYHQPQHF
TRBJ2-1	.	TRBV6-7	CASSLGAGGPINNEQFF
TRBJ2-1	.	TRBV11-3	CASSGLTGPSGSLVEEQFF
TRBJ1-1	.	TRBV10-3	CAISVQGAGTEAFF
TRBJ1-2	.	TRBV6-2/TRBV6-3	CASSSTAALRGVNYGYTF
TRBJ2-7	.	TRBV12-3/TRBV12-4	CASSWGPPYEQYF
TRBJ2-2	.	TRBV19	CASTASGTANTGELFF
TRBJ1-5	.	TRBV9	CASSPGLLSNQPQHF
TRBJ1-6	.	TRBV4-2	CASSQDLGTGGGSPLHF
TRBJ2-2	.	TRBV11-2	CASSPLPRIVGTGELFF
TRBJ2-5	.	TRBV11-3	CASSVDRQETQYF
TRBJ2-1	.	TRBV14	CASSQSLAGGIRPYNEQFF